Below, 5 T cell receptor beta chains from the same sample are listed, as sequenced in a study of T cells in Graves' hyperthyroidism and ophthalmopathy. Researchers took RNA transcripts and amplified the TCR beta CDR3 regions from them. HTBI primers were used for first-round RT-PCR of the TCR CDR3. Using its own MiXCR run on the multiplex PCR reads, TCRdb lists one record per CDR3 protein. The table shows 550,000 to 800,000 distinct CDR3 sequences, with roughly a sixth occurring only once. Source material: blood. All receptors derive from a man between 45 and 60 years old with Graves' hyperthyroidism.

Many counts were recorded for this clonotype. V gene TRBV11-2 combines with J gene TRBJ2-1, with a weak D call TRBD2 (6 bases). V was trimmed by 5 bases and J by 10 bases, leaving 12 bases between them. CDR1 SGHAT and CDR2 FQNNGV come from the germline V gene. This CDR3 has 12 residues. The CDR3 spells CASSPRLAEQFF. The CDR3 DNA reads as TGTGCCAGCAGCCCTCGCCTAGCGGAGCAGTTCTTC.

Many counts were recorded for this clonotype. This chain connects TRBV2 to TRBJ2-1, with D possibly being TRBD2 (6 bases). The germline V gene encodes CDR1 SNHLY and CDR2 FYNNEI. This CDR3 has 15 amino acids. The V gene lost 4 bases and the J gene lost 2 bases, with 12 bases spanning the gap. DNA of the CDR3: TGTGCCAGCAGTGTCAGGCAGCGGGCCTACAATGAGCAGTTCTTC. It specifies CASSVRQRAYNEQFF.

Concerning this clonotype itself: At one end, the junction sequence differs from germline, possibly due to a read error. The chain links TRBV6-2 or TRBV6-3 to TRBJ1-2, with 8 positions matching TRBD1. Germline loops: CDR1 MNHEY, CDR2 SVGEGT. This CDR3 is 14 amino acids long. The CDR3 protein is CASSYAGGNSGYTF. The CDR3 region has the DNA TGTGCCAGCAGTTACGCAGGGGGCAACTCTGGCTACACCTTC.

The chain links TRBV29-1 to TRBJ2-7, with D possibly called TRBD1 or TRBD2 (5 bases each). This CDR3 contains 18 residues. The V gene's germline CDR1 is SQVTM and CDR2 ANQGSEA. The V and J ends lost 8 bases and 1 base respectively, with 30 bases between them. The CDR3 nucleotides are TGCAGCACCCTTCTGGTCCGGACAACCGGGAACCCGTCCTACGAGCAGTACTTC. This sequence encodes CSTLLVRTTGNPSYEQYF.

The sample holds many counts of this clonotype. CDR3 amino acids: CATSDFGPYEQYF. CDR3 bases: TGTGCCACCAGTGATTTCGGACCCTACGAGCAGTACTTC. This sequence joins TRBV24-1 and TRBJ2-7; D uncertain. Germline lookup yields CDR1 KGHDR and CDR2 SFDVKD. The CDR3 extends over 13 amino acids. V lost 1 base to trimming and J lost 2 bases, with 5 bases between them.